The rows below give T cell receptor beta chains drawn from one sample of a study of cytomegalovirus exposure and HLA in healthy donors. The table came from immunoSEQ multiplex PCR; TCRdb's copy has only in-frame clones and leaves some out. The data show some 79,000 clones, 94% seen once. Sequencing was done on a sample of PBMCs. The origin of the receptors is a woman in her late teens or twenties in good health and CMV-seropositive. The CDR3 runs from the conserved cysteine through the conserved F or W. The D gene is left open where the match is weak. A row's size may be missing; if present it is once, few, many or a size class.

V gene: TRBV18
clone size: -
J gene: TRBJ2-7
D gene: TRBD1
CDR3 protein: CASSAKAGQGVSYEQYF
CDR3 DNA: TGTGCCAGCTCGGCTAAGGCCGGACAGGGGGTTTCTTACGAGCAGTACTTC

V gene: TRBV6-6
clone size: once
J gene: TRBJ2-7
D gene: -
CDR3 protein: CASRGTLNPYEQYF
CDR3 DNA: TGTGCCAGCAGGGGGACTTTAAACCCCTACGAGCAGTACTTC

V gene: TRBV23-1
clone size: -
J gene: TRBJ2-7
D gene: TRBD2
CDR3 protein: CASRNLRLAGGWRNYEQYF
CDR3 DNA: TGCGCCAGCAGGAACTTAAGACTAGCGGGAGGATGGCGGAACTACGAGCAGTACTTC

V gene: TRBV28
clone size: -
J gene: TRBJ2-7
D gene: -
CDR3 protein: CASRPRGTYEQYF
CDR3 DNA: TGTGCCAGCAGGCCCAGGGGAACCTACGAGCAGTACTTC

V gene: TRBV7-7
clone size: -
J gene: TRBJ2-3
D gene: TRBD2
CDR3 protein: CASSPTSGVARDTQYF
CDR3 DNA: TGTGCTAGCAGTCCCACTAGCGGAGTGGCCAGAGATACGCAGTATTTT

V gene: TRBV4-3
clone size: -
J gene: TRBJ1-1
D gene: -
CDR3 protein: CASSQRKDSPNTSSFF
CDR3 DNA: TGCGCCAGCAGCCAACGGAAGGACAGCCCGAACACATCGTCTTTCTTT

V gene: TRBV5-4
clone size: -
J gene: TRBJ2-3
D gene: TRBD2
CDR3 protein: CASSQGLTAVGVTQYF
CDR3 DNA: TGTGCCAGCAGCCAGGGACTAACCGCCGTGGGGGTTACGCAGTATTTT

V gene: TRBV7-9
clone size: -
J gene: TRBJ1-2
D gene: -
CDR3 protein: CASSLAGTNYGYTF
CDR3 DNA: TGTGCCAGCAGCTTAGCCGGTACTAACTATGGCTACACCTTC

V gene: TRBV6-1
clone size: -
J gene: TRBJ1-6
D gene: TRBD1
CDR3 protein: CASSVTGTGGGSPLHF
CDR3 DNA: TGTGCCAGCAGTGTAACGGGAACAGGGGGGGGCTCACCCCTCCACTTT

V gene: TRBV5-1
clone size: -
J gene: TRBJ2-5
D gene: -
CDR3 protein: CASSLTSGQETQYF
CDR3 DNA: TGCGCCAGCAGCTTAACTAGTGGGCAAGAGACCCAGTACTTC

V gene: TRBV19
clone size: -
J gene: TRBJ2-3
D gene: TRBD1
CDR3 protein: CASSIGQGGLDTQYF
CDR3 DNA: TGTGCCAGTAGTATTGGACAGGGCGGATTGGATACGCAGTATTTT

V gene: TRBV7-8
clone size: -
J gene: TRBJ2-7
D gene: -
CDR3 protein: CASKPGTGEQYF
CDR3 DNA: TGTGCCAGCAAACCCGGTACGGGGGAGCAGTACTTC

V gene: TRBV11-2
clone size: once
J gene: TRBJ2-1
D gene: TRBD2
CDR3 protein: CASSAGLAGLNEQFF
CDR3 DNA: TGTGCCAGCAGCGCAGGACTAGCGGGATTGAATGAGCAGTTCTTC

V gene: TRBV6-1
clone size: -
J gene: TRBJ2-5
D gene: TRBD2
CDR3 protein: CASSELAGGQETQYF
CDR3 DNA: TGTGCCAGCAGTGAACTAGCGGGGGGACAAGAGACCCAGTACTTC

V gene: TRBV4-2
clone size: once
J gene: TRBJ1-5
D gene: -
CDR3 protein: CASSQESNQPQHF
CDR3 DNA: TGTGCCAGCAGCCAAGAATCAAATCAGCCCCAGCATTTT

V gene: TRBV21-1
clone size: -
J gene: TRBJ2-7
D gene: -
CDR3 protein: CASIPGTDSEQYF
CDR3 DNA: TGTGCCAGCATTCCCGGGACAGACTCCGAGCAGTACTTC

V gene: TRBV11-2
clone size: -
J gene: TRBJ2-7
D gene: TRBD2
CDR3 protein: CASSTSLLAGRRDEQYF
CDR3 DNA: TGTGCCAGCAGCACCTCCCTTTTAGCGGGAAGGAGGGACGAGCAGTACTTC

V gene: TRBV29-1
clone size: -
J gene: TRBJ1-1
D gene: -
CDR3 protein: CSAPTKKAFF
CDR3 DNA: TGCAGCGCCCCGACAAAAAAAGCTTTCTTT

V gene: TRBV29-1
clone size: -
J gene: TRBJ2-7
D gene: TRBD2
CDR3 protein: CSVEVVSGGPSYEQYF
CDR3 DNA: TGCAGCGTTGAAGTGGTTAGCGGGGGACCGAGCTACGAGCAGTACTTC

V gene: TRBV19
clone size: -
J gene: TRBJ1-1
D gene: -
CDR3 protein: CASSRNDRLTEAFF
CDR3 DNA: TGTGCCAGTAGTCGGAACGACAGGTTGACTGAAGCTTTCTTT

V gene: TRBV13
clone size: -
J gene: TRBJ2-3
D gene: TRBD2
CDR3 protein: CASSTLHPAGVSTDTQYF
CDR3 DNA: TGTGCCAGCAGCACCCTGCACCCAGCGGGGGTAAGCACAGATACGCAGTATTTT

V gene: TRBV5-6
clone size: -
J gene: TRBJ1-4
D gene: TRBD1
CDR3 protein: CASSRGQLNEKLFF
CDR3 DNA: TGTGCCAGCAGCCGGGGACAGCTTAATGAAAAACTGTTTTTT

V gene: TRBV28
clone size: once
J gene: TRBJ1-2
D gene: TRBD1
CDR3 protein: CASRGQLYGYTF
CDR3 DNA: TGTGCCAGCAGGGGACAGCTCTATGGCTACACCTTC

V gene: TRBV19
clone size: -
J gene: TRBJ2-7
D gene: TRBD1
CDR3 protein: CASSIGGQTYEQYF
CDR3 DNA: TGTGCCAGTAGTATAGGGGGACAGACCTACGAGCAGTACTTC

V gene: TRBV18
clone size: -
J gene: TRBJ2-1
D gene: TRBD2
CDR3 protein: CASSPSGLAGGFFNEQFF
CDR3 DNA: TGTGCCAGCTCACCATCGGGACTAGCGGGGGGCTTTTTCAATGAGCAGTTCTTC

V gene: TRBV14
clone size: -
J gene: TRBJ2-1
D gene: TRBD1
CDR3 protein: CASSHAGTVYNEQFF
CDR3 DNA: TGTGCCAGCAGCCACGCCGGGACAGTCTACAATGAGCAGTTCTTC

V gene: TRBV6-6
clone size: once
J gene: TRBJ2-7
D gene: TRBD2
CDR3 protein: CASSFRSGLVYEQYF
CDR3 DNA: TGTGCCAGCAGTTTTCGATCGGGACTAGTCTACGAGCAGTACTTC

V gene: TRBV19
clone size: -
J gene: TRBJ1-3
D gene: -
CDR3 protein: CASTPAGTGNTIYF
CDR3 DNA: TGTGCCAGTACTCCCGCAGGGACTGGAAACACCATATATTTT

V gene: TRBV7-6
clone size: -
J gene: TRBJ1-3
D gene: -
CDR3 protein: CASSPREGAGNTIYF
CDR3 DNA: TGTGCCAGCAGCCCTCGGGAGGGTGCGGGAAACACCATATATTTT

V gene: TRBV28
clone size: -
J gene: TRBJ2-7
D gene: -
CDR3 protein: CASRDFYEQYF
CDR3 DNA: TGTGCCAGCAGGGACTTTTACGAGCAGTACTTC

V gene: TRBV5-1
clone size: -
J gene: TRBJ2-1
D gene: -
CDR3 protein: CASSLVGETYNEQFF
CDR3 DNA: TGCGCCAGCAGCTTGGTTGGGGAGACCTACAATGAGCAGTTCTTC

V gene: TRBV19
clone size: -
J gene: TRBJ2-7
D gene: -
CDR3 protein: CASSAGVAYEQYF
CDR3 DNA: TGTGCCAGTAGTGCCGGGGTCGCCTACGAGCAGTACTTC

V gene: TRBV6-5
clone size: -
J gene: TRBJ2-5
D gene: TRBD1
CDR3 protein: CASRPDRGNKETQYF
CDR3 DNA: TGTGCCAGCAGACCAGACAGGGGGAACAAAGAGACCCAGTACTTC

V gene: TRBV9
clone size: -
J gene: TRBJ1-2
D gene: -
CDR3 protein: CASSAGGEYGYTF
CDR3 DNA: TGTGCCAGCAGCGCCGGGGGGGAGTATGGCTACACCTTC

V gene: TRBV6-5
clone size: -
J gene: TRBJ1-5
D gene: -
CDR3 protein: CASSYQGDNQPQHF
CDR3 DNA: TGTGCCAGCAGTTACCAAGGAGATAATCAGCCCCAGCATTTT

V gene: TRBV6-5
clone size: once
J gene: TRBJ1-2
D gene: TRBD1
CDR3 protein: CASRAGQGNGYTF
CDR3 DNA: TGTGCCAGCAGGGCGGGACAGGGTAATGGCTACACCTTC

V gene: TRBV2
clone size: -
J gene: TRBJ1-5
D gene: -
CDR3 protein: CASSQGRVGNQPQHF
CDR3 DNA: TGTGCCAGCAGCCAGGGGAGGGTGGGCAATCAGCCCCAGCATTTT

V gene: TRBV28
clone size: -
J gene: TRBJ2-7
D gene: TRBD1
CDR3 protein: CASSYNRDRTSYEQYF
CDR3 DNA: TGTGCCAGCAGTTACAACCGGGACAGGACGTCCTACGAGCAGTACTTC

V gene: TRBV19
clone size: -
J gene: TRBJ2-7
D gene: TRBD1
CDR3 protein: CASSHVGTGSYEQYF
CDR3 DNA: TGTGCCAGTAGTCATGTAGGGACAGGTTCCTACGAGCAGTACTTC

V gene: TRBV7-2
clone size: -
J gene: TRBJ2-3
D gene: -
CDR3 protein: CASSLGTDTQYF
CDR3 DNA: TGTGCCAGCAGCCTCGGCACAGATACGCAGTATTTT

V gene: TRBV5-1
clone size: -
J gene: TRBJ2-7
D gene: -
CDR3 protein: CASSYGTLTNYEQYF
CDR3 DNA: TGCGCCAGCAGCTACGGGACACTGACTAACTACGAGCAGTACTTC

V gene: TRBV5-1
clone size: -
J gene: TRBJ1-2
D gene: TRBD1
CDR3 protein: CASSNRGEANYGYTF
CDR3 DNA: TGCGCCAGCAGTAACAGGGGGGAAGCTAACTATGGCTACACCTTC

V gene: TRBV2
clone size: -
J gene: TRBJ2-5
D gene: -
CDR3 protein: CASSYEETQYF
CDR3 DNA: TGTGCCAGCAGCTACGAAGAGACCCAGTACTTC

V gene: TRBV6-5
clone size: -
J gene: TRBJ2-1
D gene: -
CDR3 protein: CASSYSGSSYNEQFF
CDR3 DNA: TGTGCCAGCAGTTACTCCGGGAGCTCCTACAATGAGCAGTTCTTC

V gene: TRBV19
clone size: -
J gene: TRBJ1-2
D gene: -
CDR3 protein: CASSPAGGIYTF
CDR3 DNA: TGTGCCAGTAGCCCAGCGGGAGGGATCTACACCTTC

V gene: TRBV27
clone size: -
J gene: TRBJ2-3
D gene: -
CDR3 protein: CASSLHYSWESVADTQYF
CDR3 DNA: TGTGCCAGCAGTCTTCATTATAGTTGGGAGTCCGTAGCAGATACGCAGTATTTT

V gene: TRBV6-1
clone size: -
J gene: TRBJ2-5
D gene: -
CDR3 protein: CASSESPWQTQETQYF
CDR3 DNA: TGTGCCAGCAGTGAGTCGCCTTGGCAAACGCAAGAGACCCAGTACTTC

V gene: TRBV7-6
clone size: -
J gene: TRBJ2-5
D gene: TRBD1
CDR3 protein: CASSRNSKTGETQYF
CDR3 DNA: TGTGCCAGCAGCCGCAACAGTAAGACAGGGGAGACCCAGTACTTC

V gene: TRBV30
clone size: -
J gene: TRBJ1-5
D gene: -
CDR3 protein: CAWRISTERNSNQPQHF
CDR3 DNA: TGTGCCTGGAGAATATCGACGGAGCGAAATAGCAATCAGCCCCAGCATTTT